Described below is a single T cell receptor beta chain sequence and its context. Its cognate antigen has yet to be identified. Per-base quality was not reported, and no clone a single base away is much larger than it. The sample comes from a study of blood T cell repertoires in COVID-19 (dated by TCRdb to 2020 to 2022). Regarding the research as a whole: Collaborator samples came from the United States, Italy and Spain and covered acute and convalescent phases of COVID-19. Samples came from the ongoing ImmuneRACE study (first 160 participants) plus 1,254 subjects from 6 global collaborators. Where HLA class I and class II types were available, the types were taken from metadata supplied by the sample provider, not from assay-based typing. The prospective study material was composed of cDNA or gDNA derived from T cells, B-cell-depleted T cells, or PBMCs. The repertoires were released in a freely available public database meant as a resource for research on the immune response to SARS-CoV-2. The dataset comprised deeply sampled blood TCRbeta repertoires from subjects exposed to, actively infected with, or recovered from COVID-19. The sample metadata nearly always contained a de-identified subject ID, COVID-19 status, age in years and sex.

Whole blood was collected in K2EDTA tubes by collaborating institutions according to the institutions' own protocols. For TCRbeta analysis, collaborator samples were shipped as frozen whole blood, as isolated PBMCs, or as DNA extracted from either sample type. What the research found in general, with its limitations: The quantity of clinical and demographic metadata differed by source and by participant and was supplied without curation.

TCRbeta CDR3 regions were amplified from genomic DNA by means of the immunoSEQ Assay, a bias-controlled multiplex PCR. The authors processed their data as follows. Within the assay, amplification of reference gene primers was used to estimate how many nucleated cells each sample contained. Sequence reads were collapsed and filtered to measure the absolute abundance of every unique TCRbeta CDR3 rearrangement. For each sample, productive Simpson clonality was calculated by taking the square root of Simpson's diversity index across productive rearrangements. This is the immuneACCESS table as TCRdb keeps it, with only in-frame sequences that have V and J called. A part of the clones is gone; compared with another copy, unresolved V genes explain less than half, and the rest is unexplained. The V and J calls and clone size are taken from that table; D and trimming were inferred from the DNA. The sample table contains about 120,000 clones; only one count was recorded for 90% of them. The ten top clones hold 1.8% of the sample.

Spanning cysteine to phenylalanine, the CDR3 consists of 14 amino acids. This entry keeps only the CDR3 DNA: 42 bases, framed from base 1. CDR1 SGHTA and CDR2 FQGNSA are derived from the germline V gene. V was cut back by 1 base and J by 3 bases, leaving a gap of 6 bases between them. The chain is made from TRBV7-2 and TRBJ2-2; no confident D gene assignment can be made. This clonotype originated in a human donor with active COVID-19. The donor label of this sample is uncertain. Material for sequencing was peripheral blood. The nucleotide sequence is given as TGTGCCAGCAGCTTAGGACTCCACACCGGGGAGCTGTTTTTT. Its product reads: CASSLGLHTGELFF.